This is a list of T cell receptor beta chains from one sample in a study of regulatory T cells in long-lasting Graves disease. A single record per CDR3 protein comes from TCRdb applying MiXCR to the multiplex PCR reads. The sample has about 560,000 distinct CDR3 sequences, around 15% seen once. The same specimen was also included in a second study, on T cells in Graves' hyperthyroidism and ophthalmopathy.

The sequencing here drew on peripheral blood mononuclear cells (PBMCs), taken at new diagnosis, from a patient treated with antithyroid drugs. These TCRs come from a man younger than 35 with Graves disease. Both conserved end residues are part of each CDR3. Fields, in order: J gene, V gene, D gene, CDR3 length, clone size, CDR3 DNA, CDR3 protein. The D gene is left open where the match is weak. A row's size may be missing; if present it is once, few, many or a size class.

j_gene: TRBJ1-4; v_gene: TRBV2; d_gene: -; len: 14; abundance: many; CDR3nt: TGTGCCAGCAGTCAAGACGGTTCTTATGAAAAACTGTTTTTT; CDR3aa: CASSQDGSYEKLFF
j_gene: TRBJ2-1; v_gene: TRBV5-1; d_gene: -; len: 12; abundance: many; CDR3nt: TGCGCCAGCAGCCCGGAGGTGGGAGAGCAGTTCTTC; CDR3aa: CASSPEVGEQFF
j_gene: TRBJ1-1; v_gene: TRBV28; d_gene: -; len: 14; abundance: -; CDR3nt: TGTGCCAGCATTCTGGGGGACGGGAACACTGAAGCTTTCTTT; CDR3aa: CASILGDGNTEAFF
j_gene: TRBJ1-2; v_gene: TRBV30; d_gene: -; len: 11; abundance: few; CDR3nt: TGTGCCGGGAAGGCTGGGGCACGCTACACCTTC; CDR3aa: CAGKAGARYTF
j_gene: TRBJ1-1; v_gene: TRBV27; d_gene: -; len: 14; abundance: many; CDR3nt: TGTGCCAGCAGTTTATCCGGGTTGAACACTGAAGCTTTCTTT; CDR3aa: CASSLSGLNTEAFF
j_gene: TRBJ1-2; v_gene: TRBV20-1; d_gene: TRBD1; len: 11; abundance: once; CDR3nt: TGCAGTGGGCCCGGGACAGCTGGCTACACCTTC; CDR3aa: CSGPGTAGYTF
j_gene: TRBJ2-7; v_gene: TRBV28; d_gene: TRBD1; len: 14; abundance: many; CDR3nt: TGTGCCAGCACTTCGGGGACAGGCCTAGGTGAGCAGTACTTC; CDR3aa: CASTSGTGLGEQYF
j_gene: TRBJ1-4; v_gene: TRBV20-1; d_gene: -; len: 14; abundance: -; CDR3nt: TGCAGTGTTCTAGGAACCGGGAGAAATGAAAAACTGTTTTTT; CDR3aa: CSVLGTGRNEKLFF
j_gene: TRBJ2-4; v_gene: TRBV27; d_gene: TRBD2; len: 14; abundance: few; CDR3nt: TGTGCCACCCGCGGGAGCGCATCCTACAATGAGCAGTACTTC; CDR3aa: CATRGSASYNEQYF
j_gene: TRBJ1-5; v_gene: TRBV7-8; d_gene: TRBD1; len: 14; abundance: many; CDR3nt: TGTGCCAGCAGAGCCGGGACAGGGAATCAGCCCCAGCATTTT; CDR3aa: CASRAGTGNQPQHF
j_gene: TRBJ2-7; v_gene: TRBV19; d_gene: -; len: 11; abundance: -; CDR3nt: TGTGCCAGTAGTGACCGGGACGAGCAGTACTTC; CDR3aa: CASSDRDEQYF
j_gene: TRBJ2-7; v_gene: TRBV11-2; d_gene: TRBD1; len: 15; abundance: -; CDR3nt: TGTGCCAGCAGCTTAGGGACAGGGGGCTTCTACGAGCAGTACTTC; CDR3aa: CASSLGTGGFYEQYF
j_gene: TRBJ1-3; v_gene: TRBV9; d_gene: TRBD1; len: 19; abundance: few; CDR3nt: TGTGCCAGCAGCATCAAAGGGGGCATAGGGGTCCGGTATAGGGACACCATATATTTT; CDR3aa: CASSIKGGIGVRYRDTIYF
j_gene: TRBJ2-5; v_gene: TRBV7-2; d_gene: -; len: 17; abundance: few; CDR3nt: TGTGCCAGCAGCTTAGGAGGGGGGCGGGACCCGTGGGAGACCCAGTACTTC; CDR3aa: CASSLGGGRDPWETQYF
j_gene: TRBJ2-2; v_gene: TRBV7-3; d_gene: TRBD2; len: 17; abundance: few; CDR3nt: TGTGCCAGCAGCTCCCCCCCGGGGGGAACGAACACCGGGGAGCTGTTTTTT; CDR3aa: CASSSPPGGTNTGELFF
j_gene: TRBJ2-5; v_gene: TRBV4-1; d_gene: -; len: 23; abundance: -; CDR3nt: TGCGCCAGCAGCCAAGAAATGGGGGAATTGACATGGCAGGGCTTAACTAAACGAGAGACCCAGTACTTC; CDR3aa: CASSQEMGELTWQGLTKRETQYF
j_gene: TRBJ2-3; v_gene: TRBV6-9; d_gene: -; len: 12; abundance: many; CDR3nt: TGTGCCAGCAGTTACGAATGGGGACGTTCGTATTTT; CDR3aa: CASSYEWGRSYF
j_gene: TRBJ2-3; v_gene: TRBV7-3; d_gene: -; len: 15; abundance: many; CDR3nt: TGTGCCAGCAGCTCCGCCACCGCGAGGGGAGATACGCAGTATTTT; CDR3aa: CASSSATARGDTQYF
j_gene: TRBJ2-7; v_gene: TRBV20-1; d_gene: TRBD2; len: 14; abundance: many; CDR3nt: TGCAGTCCTTTGGCCGGGCTAGCGGGATTCGAGCAGTACTTC; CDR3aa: CSPLAGLAGFEQYF
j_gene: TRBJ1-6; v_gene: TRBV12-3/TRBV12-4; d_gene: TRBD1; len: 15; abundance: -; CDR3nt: TGTGCCAGCAGCCCTAACGACAGGGTTAATTCACCCCTCCACTTT; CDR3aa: CASSPNDRVNSPLHF
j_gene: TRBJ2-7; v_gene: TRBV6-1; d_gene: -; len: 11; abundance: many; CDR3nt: TGTGCCAGCAGTGTCCACTACGAGCAGTACTTC; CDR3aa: CASSVHYEQYF
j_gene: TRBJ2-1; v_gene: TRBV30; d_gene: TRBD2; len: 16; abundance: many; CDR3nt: TGTGCCTGGATTACCAGAGGGCTAGCGGCCTACAATGAGCAGTTCTTC; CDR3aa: CAWITRGLAAYNEQFF
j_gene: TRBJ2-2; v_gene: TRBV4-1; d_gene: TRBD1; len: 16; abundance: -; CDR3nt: TGCGCCAGCAGCCCAGTCGGGACAGGGAACACCGGGGAGCTGTTTTTT; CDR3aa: CASSPVGTGNTGELFF
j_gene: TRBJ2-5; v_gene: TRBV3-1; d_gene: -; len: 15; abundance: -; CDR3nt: TGTGCCAGCAGTGAGGAGGGTCAGGGAAGGGAGACCCAGTACTTC; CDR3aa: CASSEEGQGRETQYF
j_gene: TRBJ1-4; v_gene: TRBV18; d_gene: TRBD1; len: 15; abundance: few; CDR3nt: TGTGCCAGCTCACGAGACAGGGGTCTTAATGAAAAACTGTTTTTT; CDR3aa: CASSRDRGLNEKLFF
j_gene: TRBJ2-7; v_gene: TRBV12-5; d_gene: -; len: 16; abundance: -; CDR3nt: TGTGCTAGTGGTTTGGGCCTTCCTGACAGATTCTACGAGCAGTACTTC; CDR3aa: CASGLGLPDRFYEQYF
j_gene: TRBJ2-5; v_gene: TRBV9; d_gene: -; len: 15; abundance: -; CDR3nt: TGTGCCAGCAGCGTAGGCGGGGCAGGAGGAGAGACCCAGTACTTC; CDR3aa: CASSVGGAGGETQYF
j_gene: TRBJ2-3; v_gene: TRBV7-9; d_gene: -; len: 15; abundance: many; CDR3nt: TGTGCCATCCCAATCAACCCAGCAGAATTAGATACGCAGTATTTT; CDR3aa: CAIPINPAELDTQYF
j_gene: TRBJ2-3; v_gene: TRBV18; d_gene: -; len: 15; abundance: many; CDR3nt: TGTGCCAGCTCACCACCAGGCAGGGTCGGAGATACGCAGTATTTT; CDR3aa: CASSPPGRVGDTQYF
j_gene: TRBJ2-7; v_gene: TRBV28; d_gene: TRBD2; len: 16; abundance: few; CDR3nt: TGTGCCAGCCGATTAGGGACTAGCGGGCTAACCTACGAGCAGTACTTC; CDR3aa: CASRLGTSGLTYEQYF
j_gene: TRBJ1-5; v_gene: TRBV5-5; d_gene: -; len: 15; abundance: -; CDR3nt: TGTGCCAGCAGCTTGTGGGGTGACAGAAATCAGCCCCAGCATTTT; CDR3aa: CASSLWGDRNQPQHF
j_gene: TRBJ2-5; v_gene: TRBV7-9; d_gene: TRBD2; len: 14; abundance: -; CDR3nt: TGTGCCAGCAGCCCATGGACTAGCGGGGAGACCCAGTACTTC; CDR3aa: CASSPWTSGETQYF
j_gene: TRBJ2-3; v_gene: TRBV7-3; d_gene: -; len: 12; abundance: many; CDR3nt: TGTGCCAGCAGCTTCAATAGGGATACGCAGTATTTT; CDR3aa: CASSFNRDTQYF
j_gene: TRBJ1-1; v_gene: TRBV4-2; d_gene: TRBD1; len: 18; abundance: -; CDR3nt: TGTGCCAGCAGCCAAGGCCCCTCCGCCTCGACAGGGGGCACTGAAGCTTTCTTT; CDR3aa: CASSQGPSASTGGTEAFF
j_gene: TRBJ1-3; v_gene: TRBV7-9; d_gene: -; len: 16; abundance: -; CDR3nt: TGTGCCAGCAGCTTAGGATTTGGCCGAGGTTTTGACACCATATATTTT; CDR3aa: CASSLGFGRGFDTIYF
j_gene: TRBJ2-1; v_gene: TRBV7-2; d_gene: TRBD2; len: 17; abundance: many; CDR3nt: TGTGCCAGCAGCTTAGTCGCCGGGACTAGCGGAGACAATGAGCAGTTCTTC; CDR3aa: CASSLVAGTSGDNEQFF
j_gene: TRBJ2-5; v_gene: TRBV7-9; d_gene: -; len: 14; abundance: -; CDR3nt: TGTGCCAGCAGCTTCGAAGGTCCCCAAGAGACCCAGTACTTC; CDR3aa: CASSFEGPQETQYF
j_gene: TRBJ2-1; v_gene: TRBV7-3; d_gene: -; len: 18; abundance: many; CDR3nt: TGTGCCAGCAGAACAGAACCGCGAGAGGAGGGCGCCTACAATGAGCAGTTCTTC; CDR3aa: CASRTEPREEGAYNEQFF
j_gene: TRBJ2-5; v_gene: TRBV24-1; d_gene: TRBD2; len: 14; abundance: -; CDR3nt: TGTGCCACCAGTGATCCCGGGGGGGGCGAGACCCAGTACTTC; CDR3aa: CATSDPGGGETQYF
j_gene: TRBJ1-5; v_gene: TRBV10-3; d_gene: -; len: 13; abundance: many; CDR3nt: TGTGCCATCAGGGGCAGCGGCAATCAGCCCCAGCATTTT; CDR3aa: CAIRGSGNQPQHF
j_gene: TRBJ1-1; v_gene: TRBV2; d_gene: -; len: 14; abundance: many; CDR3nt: TGTGCCAGCAGTGATCCTACAGGATACACTGAAGCTTTCTTT; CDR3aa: CASSDPTGYTEAFF
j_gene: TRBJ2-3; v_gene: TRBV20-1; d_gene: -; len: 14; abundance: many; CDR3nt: TGCAGTGCTAGAGACTCATCCCGCACAGATACGCAGTATTTT; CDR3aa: CSARDSSRTDTQYF
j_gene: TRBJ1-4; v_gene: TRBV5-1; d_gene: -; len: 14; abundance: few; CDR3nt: TGCGCCAGCAGCCCTTCAGAGCCGAGGGAAAAACTGTTTTTT; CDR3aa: CASSPSEPREKLFF
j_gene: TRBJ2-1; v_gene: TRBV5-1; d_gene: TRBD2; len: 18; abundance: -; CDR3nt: TGCGCCAGCAGCCTTATTAGCGGGAGCGCAAGCTCCTACAATGAGCAGTTCTTC; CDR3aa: CASSLISGSASSYNEQFF
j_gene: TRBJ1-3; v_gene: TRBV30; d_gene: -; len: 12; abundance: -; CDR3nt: TGTGCCTGGAGCCCAGGGAGGTACACCATATATTTT; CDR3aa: CAWSPGRYTIYF
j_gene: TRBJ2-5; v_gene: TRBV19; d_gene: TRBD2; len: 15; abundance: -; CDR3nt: TGTGCCAGTAGCGGGAGGGCCTCGGCCGAAGAGACCCAGTACTTC; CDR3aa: CASSGRASAEETQYF
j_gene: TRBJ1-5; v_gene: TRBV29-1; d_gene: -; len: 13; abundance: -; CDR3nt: TGCAGCGTAGGACAGAATAGCAATCAGCCCCAGCATTTT; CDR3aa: CSVGQNSNQPQHF
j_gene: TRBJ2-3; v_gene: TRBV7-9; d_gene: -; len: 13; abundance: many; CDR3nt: TGTGCCAGCAGGACAGATAGCACAGATACGCAGTATTTT; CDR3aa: CASRTDSTDTQYF
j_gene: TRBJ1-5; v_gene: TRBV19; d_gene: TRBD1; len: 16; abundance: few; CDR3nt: TGTGCCAGTAGTCCGAGTACCAGGGGGCCTTGGCAGCCCCAGCATTTT; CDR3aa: CASSPSTRGPWQPQHF
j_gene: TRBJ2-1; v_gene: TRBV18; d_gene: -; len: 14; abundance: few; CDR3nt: TGTGCCAGCTCACCAAGTACAGTAAACAATGAGCAGTTCTTC; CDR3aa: CASSPSTVNNEQFF
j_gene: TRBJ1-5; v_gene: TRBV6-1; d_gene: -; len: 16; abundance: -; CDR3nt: TGTGCCAGCAGTGAATCAGCCGGGACACACCATCAGCCCCAGCATTTT; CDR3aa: CASSESAGTHHQPQHF
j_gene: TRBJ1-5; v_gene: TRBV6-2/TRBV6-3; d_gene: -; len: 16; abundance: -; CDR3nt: TGTGCCAGCAGTTATGGTTTGGTACAGATACTTCAGCCCCAGCATTTT; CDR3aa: CASSYGLVQILQPQHF
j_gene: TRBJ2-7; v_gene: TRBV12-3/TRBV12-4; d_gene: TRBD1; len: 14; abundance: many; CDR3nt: TGTGCCAGCACCGGGACAGGGGTCGGCTACGAGCAGTACTTC; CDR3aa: CASTGTGVGYEQYF
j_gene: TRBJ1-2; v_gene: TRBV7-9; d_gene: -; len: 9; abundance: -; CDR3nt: TGTGCCAGCAGCTTTGATCTGAACTTC; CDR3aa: CASSFDLNF
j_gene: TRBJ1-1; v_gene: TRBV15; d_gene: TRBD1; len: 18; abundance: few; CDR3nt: TGTGCCACCAGCAGACGGGGGACAGGGTTTATCATGAACACTGAAGCTTTCTTT; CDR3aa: CATSRRGTGFIMNTEAFF